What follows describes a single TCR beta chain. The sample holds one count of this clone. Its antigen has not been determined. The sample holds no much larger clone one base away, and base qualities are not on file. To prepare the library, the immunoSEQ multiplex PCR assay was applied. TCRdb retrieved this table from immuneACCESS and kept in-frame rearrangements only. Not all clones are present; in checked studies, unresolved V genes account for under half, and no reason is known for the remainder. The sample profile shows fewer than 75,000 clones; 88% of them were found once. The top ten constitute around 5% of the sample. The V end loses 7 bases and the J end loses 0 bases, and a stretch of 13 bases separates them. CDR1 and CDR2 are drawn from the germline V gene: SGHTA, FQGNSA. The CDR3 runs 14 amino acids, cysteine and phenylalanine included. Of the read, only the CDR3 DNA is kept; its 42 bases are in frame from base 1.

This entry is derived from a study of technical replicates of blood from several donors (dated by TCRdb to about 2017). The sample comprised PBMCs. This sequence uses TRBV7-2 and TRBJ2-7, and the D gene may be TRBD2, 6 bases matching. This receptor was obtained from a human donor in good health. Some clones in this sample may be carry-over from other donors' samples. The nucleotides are TGTGCCAGCACACAACTCGGGGGCTCCTACGAGCAGTACTTC. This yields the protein CASTQLGGSYEQYF.